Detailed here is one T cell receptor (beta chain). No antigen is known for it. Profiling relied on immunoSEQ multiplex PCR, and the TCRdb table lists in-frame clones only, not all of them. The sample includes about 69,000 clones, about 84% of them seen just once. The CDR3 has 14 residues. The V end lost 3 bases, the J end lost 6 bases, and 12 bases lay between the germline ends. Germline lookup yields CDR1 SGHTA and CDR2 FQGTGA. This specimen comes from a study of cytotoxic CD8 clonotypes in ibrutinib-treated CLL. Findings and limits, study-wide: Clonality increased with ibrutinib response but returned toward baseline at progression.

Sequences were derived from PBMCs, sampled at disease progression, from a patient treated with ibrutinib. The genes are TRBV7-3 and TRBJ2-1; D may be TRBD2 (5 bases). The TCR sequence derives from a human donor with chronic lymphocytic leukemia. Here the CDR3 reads CASSFIREINEQFF. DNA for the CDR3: TGTGCCAGCAGCTTCATTAGGGAGATCAATGAGCAGTTCTTC.